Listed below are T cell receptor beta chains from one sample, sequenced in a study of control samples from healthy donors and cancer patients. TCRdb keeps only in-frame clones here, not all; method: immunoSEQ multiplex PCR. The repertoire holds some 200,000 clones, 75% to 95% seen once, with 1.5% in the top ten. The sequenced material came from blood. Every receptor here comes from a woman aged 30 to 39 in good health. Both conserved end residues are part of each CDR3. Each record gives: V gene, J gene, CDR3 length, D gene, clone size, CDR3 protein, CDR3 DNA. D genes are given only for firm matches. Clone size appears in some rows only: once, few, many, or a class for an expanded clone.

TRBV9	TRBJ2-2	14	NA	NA	CASSPGLNTGELFF	TGTGCCAGCAGCCCCGGACTGAACACCGGGGAGCTGTTTTTT
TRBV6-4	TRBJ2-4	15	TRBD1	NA	CASSGPRDRVCIQYF	TGTGCCAGCAGTGGCCCCCGGGACAGGGTATGCATTCAGTACTTC
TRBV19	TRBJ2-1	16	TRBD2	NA	CASSIETSGTYNEQFF	TGTGCCAGTAGTATAGAGACTAGCGGGACGTACAATGAGCAGTTCTTC
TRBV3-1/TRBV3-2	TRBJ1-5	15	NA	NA	CASSQGTATNQPQHF	TGTGCCAGCAGCCAAGGGACAGCTACCAATCAGCCCCAGCATTTT
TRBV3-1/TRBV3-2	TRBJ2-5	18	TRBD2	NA	CASSQDSASGGAFETQYF	TGTGCCAGCAGCCAAGATTCCGCTAGCGGGGGGGCGTTTGAGACCCAGTACTTC
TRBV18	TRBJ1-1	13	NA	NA	CASSQGRDTEAFF	TGTGCCAGCTCACAGGGTCGGGACACTGAAGCTTTCTTT
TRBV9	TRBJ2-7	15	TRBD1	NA	CASSAGTGPIYEQYF	TGTGCCAGCAGCGCCGGGACAGGGCCTATATACGAGCAGTACTTC
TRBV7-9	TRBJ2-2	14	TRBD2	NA	CASRLAANTGELFF	TGTGCCAGCCGTCTAGCGGCTAACACCGGGGAGCTGTTTTTT
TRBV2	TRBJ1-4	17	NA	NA	CASSEAEQGRTNEKLFF	TGTGCCAGCAGTGAAGCGGAACAGGGAAGAACTAATGAAAAACTGTTTTTT
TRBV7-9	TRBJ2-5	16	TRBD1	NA	CASSLGDRGQQETQYF	TGTGCCAGCAGCTTAGGGGACAGGGGGCAACAAGAGACCCAGTACTTC
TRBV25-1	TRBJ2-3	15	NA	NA	CASSDGGFSTDTQYF	TGTGCCAGCAGTGACGGGGGATTCAGCACAGATACGCAGTATTTT
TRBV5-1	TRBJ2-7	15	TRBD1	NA	CASSLSGTGTYEQYF	TGCGCCAGCAGCTTGTCCGGGACAGGGACCTACGAGCAGTACTTC
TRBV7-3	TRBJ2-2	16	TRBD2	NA	CASSFTSGRMTGELFF	TGTGCCAGCAGCTTTACTAGCGGGAGGATGACCGGGGAGCTGTTTTTT
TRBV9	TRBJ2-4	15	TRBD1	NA	CASSVDQGAQNIQYF	TGTGCCAGCAGCGTAGACCAGGGGGCGCAAAACATTCAGTACTTC
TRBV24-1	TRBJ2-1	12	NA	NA	CATSGDYNEQFF	TGTGCCACCAGTGGCGACTACAATGAGCAGTTCTTC
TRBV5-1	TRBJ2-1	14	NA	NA	CASSLDPSYNEQFF	TGCGCCAGCAGCTTGGATCCCTCCTACAATGAGCAGTTCTTC
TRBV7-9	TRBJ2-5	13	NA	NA	CASSLVDQETQYF	TGTGCCAGCAGCTTAGTGGACCAAGAGACCCAGTACTTC
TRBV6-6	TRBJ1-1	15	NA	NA	CASSYSGDGSTEAFF	TGTGCCAGCAGTTACTCTGGGGACGGTAGCACTGAAGCTTTCTTT
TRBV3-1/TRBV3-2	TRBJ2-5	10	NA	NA	CASSQETQYF	TGTGCCAGCAGCCAAGAGACCCAGTACTTC
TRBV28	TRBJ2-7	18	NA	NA	CASSLVARWGARSYEQYF	TGTGCCAGCAGTTTGGTTGCCAGGTGGGGGGCAAGGTCCTACGAGCAGTACTTC
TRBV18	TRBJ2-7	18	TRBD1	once	CASSVTGQGKKGTYEQYF	TGTGCCAGCTCAGTTACGGGACAGGGGAAAAAAGGAACCTACGAGCAGTACTTC
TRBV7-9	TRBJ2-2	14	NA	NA	CASSLGSFTGELFF	TGTGCCAGCAGCTTAGGTAGCTTCACCGGGGAGCTGTTTTTT
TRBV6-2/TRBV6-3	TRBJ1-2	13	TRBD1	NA	CASSYPGGPGYTF	TGTGCCAGCAGTTACCCAGGGGGCCCTGGCTACACCTTC
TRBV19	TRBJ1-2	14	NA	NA	CASSYRLDNYGYTF	TGTGCCAGTAGTTACCGGCTGGATAACTATGGCTACACCTTC
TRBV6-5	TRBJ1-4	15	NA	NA	CASSPWGGKYEKLFF	TGTGCCAGCAGTCCTTGGGGAGGGAAGTATGAAAAACTGTTTTTT
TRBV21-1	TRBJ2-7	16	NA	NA	CASSKVASGDTYEQYF	TGTGCCAGCAGCAAAGTTGCTAGCGGGGACACCTACGAGCAGTACTTC